The 22 T cell receptor beta chains listed next were all sequenced from one sample in a study of identical twins. TCRdb fed the 5' RACE reads into MiXCR, producing one record per CDR3 protein. This table holds 650,000 to 750,000 distinct CDR3 sequences, 20% to 25% found once. The same specimen was also included in a second study, on T cells expressing NK-cell markers.

What was sequenced was PBMCs. All receptors come from a young woman in good health.

The sample holds a few counts of this clonotype. The V and J genes are TRBV12-3 or TRBV12-4 and TRBJ2-1; D possibly corresponds to TRBD2 (5 bases). This CDR3 region has 18 residues. The V and J ends lost 4 bases and 5 bases respectively, with 24 bases between them. The CDR3 here is CASSSTTGVLTLNNEQFF. As DNA, the CDR3 is TGTGCCAGCAGTTCCACCACCGGGGTCTTAACGTTGAACAATGAGCAGTTCTTC.

This clonotype was found many times. The chain links TRBV4-2 to TRBJ2-3; 7 nucleotides line up with TRBD2. Germline V CDR1 and CDR2: LGHNA, YNFKEQ. The length of the CDR3 is 16 residues. The trim removed 3 bases at V and 0 bases at J, leaving 6 bases unmatched. The CDR3 coding sequence is TGTGCCAGCAGCCAGGCTAGCGGTCCTAGCACAGATACGCAGTATTTT. Its translation: CASSQASGPSTDTQYF.

This chain links TRBV12-3 or TRBV12-4 with TRBJ2-3; 9 nucleotides line up with TRBD2. The CDR3 is 20 residues long. After removal of 4 bases from V and 0 bases from J, the junction contained 17 bases not matched to a gene. The CDR3: CASSSLWTSEDYTSTDTQYF. CDR3 bases: TGTGCCAGCAGTTCGCTATGGACTAGCGAAGATTATACTAGCACAGATACGCAGTATTTT.

This clonotype has a handful of counts. J is TRBJ1-5 and V is TRBV7-2; D is undetermined. CDR1 is SGHTA and CDR2 is FQGNSA in the germline V gene. The CDR3 covers 12 residues. The germline V and J ends were trimmed by 5 bases and 4 bases, with 6 bases remaining between them. In DNA, the CDR3 is TGTGCCAGCAGCACGACGAATCAGCCCCAGCATTTT. Translating gives CASSTTNQPQHF.

This chain uses TRBV12-3 or TRBV12-4 with TRBJ2-1; TRBD1 agrees at 7 bases. The CDR3 consists of 11 residues. Trimming at V came to 6 bases and at J to 12 bases, leaving 5 bases not matched to a gene. The CDR3 nucleotides read TGTGCCAGCAGGCAGGGGGAGACGCAGTTCTTC. Encoded protein: CASRQGETQFF.

This clonotype came up many times. The chain carries TRBV4-3 and TRBJ1-4; D gene ambiguous. Germline V lookup: CDR1 LGHNA, CDR2 YSLEER. The CDR3 consists of 15 residues. V was trimmed by 0 bases and J by 8 bases, leaving 13 bases between them. CDR3 nucleotide sequence: TGCGCCAGCAGCCAAGAACCAGGCCCTGCCGAAAAACTGTTTTTT. Encoded protein: CASSQEPGPAEKLFF.

J is TRBJ2-7 and V is TRBV2, with D unresolved. The CDR3 runs 13 residues. Trimming removed 2 bases from V and 3 bases from J, with 8 bases in between. Germline CDR1 is SNHLY and CDR2 is FYNNEI. CDR3 residues: CASSESGRYEQYF. CDR3 bases: TGTGCCAGCAGTGAATCAGGCCGCTACGAGCAGTACTTC.

Turning to this clonotype: At one of its ends the junction is not consistent with the germline gene, which may arise from a read error. This sequence joins TRBV20-1 and TRBJ2-7; D is possibly TRBD1 (5 bases). This CDR3 spans 12 amino acids. CDR1 is DFQATT, CDR2 SNEGSKA, per germline (reference sequence). Here the CDR3 DNA reads TGCAGTGCTAGAGATCACGGGCAGGGCAACTTTTTC. Translating it yields CSARDHGQGNFF.

This clonotype was detected ten times or more. The chain joins TRBV20-1 to TRBJ1-3; 7 bases align to TRBD1. This CDR3 has 13 residues. V shed 2 bases, J shed 2 bases, and the junction held 0 bases outside the gene matches. Germline V gene lookup returns CDR1 DFQATT and CDR2 SNEGSKA (reference sequence). This CDR3 reads CSARQGAGNTIYF. The CDR3 DNA follows: TGCAGTGCTAGACAGGGGGCTGGAAACACCATATATTTT.

V and J are TRBV6-1 and TRBJ2-1; TRBD2 matches 10 bases. Looked up from germline, CDR1 is MNHNS and CDR2 is SASEGT. This CDR3 has 16 amino acids. V lost 5 bases to trimming and J lost 9 bases; unmatched junction nucleotides: 13. The CDR3 DNA sequence: TGTGCCAGCAGTACCTCCGGGACTAGCGAATTAGGTGAGCAGTTCTTC. Translating gives CASSTSGTSELGEQFF.

This clonotype showed up many times. The V gene is TRBV12-3 or TRBV12-4, the J gene TRBJ2-3, with D uncertain. Trimming left V 6 bases short and J 3 bases short, with 10 bases between. The CDR3 consists of 13 residues. The CDR3: CASRYSTTDTQYF. CDR3 DNA: TGTGCCAGCAGGTACTCTACGACAGATACGCAGTATTTT.

This chain uses TRBV20-1 with TRBJ2-1; D is ambiguous. With 5 bases removed from V and 0 bases from J, the gap between germline ends came to 8 bases. CDR3 length equals 13 residues. Germline assignment: CDR1 DFQATT and CDR2 SNEGSKA (reference sequence). CDR3 in DNA: TGCAGTGCTCAAAGGAGCTCCTACAATGAGCAGTTCTTC. Its protein product is CSAQRSSYNEQFF.

The chain employs TRBV12-3 or TRBV12-4 and TRBJ2-7, with 7 bases aligning to TRBD2. V was clipped by 2 bases and J by 4 bases; unmatched bases: 17. The CDR3 is 18 residues long. The CDR3 spells CASSLSSGLDRFWYEQYF. The CDR3 DNA reads as TGTGCCAGCAGTTTATCTTCCGGACTAGACCGCTTTTGGTACGAGCAGTACTTC.

This clonotype was counted many times. The chain joins TRBV4-1 to TRBJ2-3; TRBD2 matches 7 bases. Germline CDR1 and CDR2: MGHRA and YSYEKL. With 0 bases clipped from V and 5 bases from J, the junction kept 11 bases outside the gene matches. The CDR3 extends over 17 amino acids. The CDR3 bases are TGCGCCAGCAGCCAAGATCCGAGGGCGGGGGTAGAAGATACGCAGTATTTT. It is translated as CASSQDPRAGVEDTQYF.

This clonotype was seen ten or more times. V is TRBV5-1 and J is TRBJ2-7; D possibly corresponds to TRBD1 (6 bases). Trimming pared 4 bases from V and 2 bases from J, leaving 16 bases between. The germline V gene encodes CDR1 SGHRS and CDR2 YFSETQ. The CDR3 has 15 residues. The CDR3 DNA reads TGCGCCAGCAGCCCCCAGGGGATCGGACCCTACGAGCAGTACTTC. Translating it yields CASSPQGIGPYEQYF.

The chain couples TRBV20-1 to TRBJ2-5; tentatively, D is TRBD1 or TRBD2 (5 bases each). Deletions cut 4 bases from V and 4 bases from J, with 19 bases between. There are 15 residues in the CDR3. Germline CDR1 DFQATT, CDR2 SNEGSKA (reference sequence). The CDR3 sequence is CSATTEGPHRETQYF. CDR3 nucleotide sequence: TGCAGTGCTACCACTGAGGGACCCCACAGAGAGACCCAGTACTTC.

The rearrangement joins TRBV20-1 to TRBJ2-7; D unresolved. CDR1 DFQATT and CDR2 SNEGSKA come from the germline V gene (reference sequence). V was cut by 1 base and J by 4 bases, with 11 bases left in between. This CDR3 is 13 amino acids long. CDR3 residues: CSARGPSTYEQYF. The CDR3 nucleotides read TGCAGTGCTAGAGGTCCTAGTACATACGAGCAGTACTTC.

This clonotype was observed many times. The chain employs TRBV29-1 and TRBJ2-7; TRBD2 matches 7 bases. The CDR3 spans 14 residues. Trimming at V came to 0 bases and at J to 4 bases, leaving 6 bases not matched to a gene. The germline gives CDR1 SQVTM, CDR2 ANQGSEA. CDR3 region: CSVEDRTSSYEQYF. In DNA, the CDR3 is TGCAGCGTTGAAGACAGGACTAGTAGTTACGAGCAGTACTTC.

Ten or more counts support this clonotype. The chain links TRBV6-5 to TRBJ1-1; D is ambiguous. The CDR3 totals 15 residues. Germline loops: CDR1 MNHEY, CDR2 SVGAGI. Trimming took off 0 bases at V and 1 base at J, with 9 bases between the two ends. The CDR3 here is CASSYSPGKNTEAFF. In DNA form, the CDR3 reads TGTGCCAGCAGTTACTCGCCGGGTAAGAACACTGAAGCTTTCTTT.

The V gene is TRBV5-1, the J gene TRBJ2-1; TRBD2 aligns across 7 bases. This CDR3 spans 16 amino acids. V lost 0 bases, J lost 5 bases, and 8 bases stayed unmatched. CDR1 and CDR2 from the germline V gene are SGHRS and YFSETQ. This chain's CDR3 is CASSLVLAAKDNEQFF. The CDR3 nucleotides read TGCGCCAGCAGCTTGGTCCTAGCGGCCAAAGACAATGAGCAGTTCTTC.

This clonotype was counted many times. The chain uses TRBV12-3 or TRBV12-4 and TRBJ1-6; D not resolved. The V end was cut by 1 base, the J end by 7 bases, with 5 bases between. CDR3 length equals 13 residues. CDR3 protein: CASSLGGNSPLHF. In nucleotides, the CDR3 is TGTGCCAGCAGTTTAGGTGGGAATTCACCCCTCCACTTT.

CDR3 sequence: CASSEVKGGGTGELFF. Written as DNA, the CDR3 is TGTGCCAGCAGCGAGGTGAAGGGAGGAGGCACCGGGGAGCTGTTTTTT. The chain uses TRBV6-1 and TRBJ2-2; tentative D call: TRBD2 (6 bases). Germline CDR1 is MNHNS and CDR2 is SASEGT. The CDR3 is 16 amino acids. Trimming took off 6 bases at V and 4 bases at J, with 18 bases between the two ends.